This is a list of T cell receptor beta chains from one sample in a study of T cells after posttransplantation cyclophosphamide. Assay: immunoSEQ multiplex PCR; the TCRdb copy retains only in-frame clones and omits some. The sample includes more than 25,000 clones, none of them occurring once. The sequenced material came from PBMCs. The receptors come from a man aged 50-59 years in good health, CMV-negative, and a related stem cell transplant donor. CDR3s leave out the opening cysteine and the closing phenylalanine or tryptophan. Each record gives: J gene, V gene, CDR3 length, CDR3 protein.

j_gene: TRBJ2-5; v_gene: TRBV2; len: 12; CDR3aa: ASSLREGGETQY
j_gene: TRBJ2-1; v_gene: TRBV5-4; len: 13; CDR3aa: ASSGGLQSYNEQF
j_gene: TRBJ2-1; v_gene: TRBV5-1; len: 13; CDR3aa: ASSLTSPLYNEQF
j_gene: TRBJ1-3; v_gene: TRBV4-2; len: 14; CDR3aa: ASSPGGGALGNTIY
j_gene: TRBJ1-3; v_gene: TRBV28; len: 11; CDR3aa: ASSDRGRDTIY
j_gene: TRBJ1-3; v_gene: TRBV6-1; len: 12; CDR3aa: ASTNLVSGNTIY
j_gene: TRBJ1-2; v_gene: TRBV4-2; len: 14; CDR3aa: ASSQEGQGIYYGYT
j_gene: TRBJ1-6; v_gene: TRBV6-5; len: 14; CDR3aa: ASSYTTGTGESPLH
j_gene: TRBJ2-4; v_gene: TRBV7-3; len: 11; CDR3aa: ASSLNRGNIQY
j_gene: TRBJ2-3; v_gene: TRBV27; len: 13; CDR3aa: ASTSAGRVSNTQY
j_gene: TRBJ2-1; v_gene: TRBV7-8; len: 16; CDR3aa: ASSTRPGLARAYNEQF
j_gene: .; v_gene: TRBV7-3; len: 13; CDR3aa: ASSLMGDSSYEQY
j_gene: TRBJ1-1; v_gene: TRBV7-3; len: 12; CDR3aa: ASSLDSMNTEAF
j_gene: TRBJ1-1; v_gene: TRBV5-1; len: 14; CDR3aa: ASSLIGGARGTEAF
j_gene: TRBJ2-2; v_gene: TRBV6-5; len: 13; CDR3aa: ASRTGTGDTGELF
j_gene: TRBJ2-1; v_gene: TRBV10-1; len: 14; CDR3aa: ASSDNSGESYNEQF
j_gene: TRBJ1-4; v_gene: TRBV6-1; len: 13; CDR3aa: ASSVRDRDIEKLF
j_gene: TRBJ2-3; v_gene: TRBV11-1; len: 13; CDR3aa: ASSPRQGVVDTQY
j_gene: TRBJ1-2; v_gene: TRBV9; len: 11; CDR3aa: ASKDRGDYGYT
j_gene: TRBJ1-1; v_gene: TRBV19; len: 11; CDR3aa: ASSIDGGKAAF
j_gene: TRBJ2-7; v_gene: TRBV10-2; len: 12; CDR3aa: ASSPSAATGEQY
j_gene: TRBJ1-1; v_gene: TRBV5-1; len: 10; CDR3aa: ASSQQGSLTF
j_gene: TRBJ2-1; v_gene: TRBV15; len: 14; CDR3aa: ATSREGRVPYNEQF
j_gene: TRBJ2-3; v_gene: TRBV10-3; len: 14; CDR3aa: AISRLAGDSPDTQY
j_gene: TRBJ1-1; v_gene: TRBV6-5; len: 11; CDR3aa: ASRNRGRTEAF
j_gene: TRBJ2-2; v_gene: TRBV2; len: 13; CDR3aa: ASGGLAGGTGELF
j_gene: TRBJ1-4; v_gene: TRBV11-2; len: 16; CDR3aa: ASSLYPGGGRTNEKLF